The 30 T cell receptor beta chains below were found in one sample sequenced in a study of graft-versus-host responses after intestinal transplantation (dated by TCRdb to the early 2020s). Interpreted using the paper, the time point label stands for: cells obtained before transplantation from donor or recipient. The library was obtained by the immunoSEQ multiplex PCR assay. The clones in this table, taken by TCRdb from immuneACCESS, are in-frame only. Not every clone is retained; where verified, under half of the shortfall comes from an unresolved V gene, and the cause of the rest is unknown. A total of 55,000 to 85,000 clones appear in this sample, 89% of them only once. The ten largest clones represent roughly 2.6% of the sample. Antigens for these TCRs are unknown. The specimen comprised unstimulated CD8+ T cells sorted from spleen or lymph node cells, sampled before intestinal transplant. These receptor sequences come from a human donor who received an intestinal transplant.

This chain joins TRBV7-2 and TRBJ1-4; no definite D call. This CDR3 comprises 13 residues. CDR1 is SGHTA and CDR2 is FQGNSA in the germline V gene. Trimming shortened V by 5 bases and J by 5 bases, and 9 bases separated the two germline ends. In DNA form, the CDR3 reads TGTGCCAGCAGCCCCGGGATGAATGAAAAACTGTTTTTT. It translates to CASSPGMNEKLFF.

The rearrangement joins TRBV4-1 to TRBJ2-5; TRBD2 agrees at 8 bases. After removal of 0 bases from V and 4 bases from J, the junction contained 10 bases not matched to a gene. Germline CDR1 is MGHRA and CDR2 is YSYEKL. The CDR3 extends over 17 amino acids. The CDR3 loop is CASSQDAAGGARETQYF. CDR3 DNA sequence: TGCGCCAGCAGCCAAGATGCCGCCGGGGGGGCTCGAGAGACCCAGTACTTC.

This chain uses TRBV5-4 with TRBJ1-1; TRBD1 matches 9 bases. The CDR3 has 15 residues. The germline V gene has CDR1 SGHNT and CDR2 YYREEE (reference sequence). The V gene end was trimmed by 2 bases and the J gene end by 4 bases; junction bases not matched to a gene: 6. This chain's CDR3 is CASSFATGGRTEAFF. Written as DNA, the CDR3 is TGTGCCAGCAGCTTCGCGACAGGGGGACGCACTGAAGCTTTCTTT.

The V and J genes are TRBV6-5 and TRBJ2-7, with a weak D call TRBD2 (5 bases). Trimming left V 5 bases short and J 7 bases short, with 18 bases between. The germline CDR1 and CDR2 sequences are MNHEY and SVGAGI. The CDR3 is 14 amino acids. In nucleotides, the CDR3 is TGTGCCAGCAGTGAAGGCCCGGCCGAGGGTGAGCAGTACTTC. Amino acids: CASSEGPAEGEQYF.

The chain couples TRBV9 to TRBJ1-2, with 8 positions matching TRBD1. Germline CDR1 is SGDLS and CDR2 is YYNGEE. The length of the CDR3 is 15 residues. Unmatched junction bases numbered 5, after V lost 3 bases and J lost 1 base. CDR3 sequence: CASSGGTGNNYGYTF. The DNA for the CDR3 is TGTGCCAGCAGCGGGGGGACAGGCAATAACTATGGCTACACCTTC.

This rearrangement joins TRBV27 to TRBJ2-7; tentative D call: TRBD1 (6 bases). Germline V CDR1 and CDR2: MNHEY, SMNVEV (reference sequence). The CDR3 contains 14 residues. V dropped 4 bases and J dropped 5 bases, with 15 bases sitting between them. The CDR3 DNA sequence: TGTGCCAGCAGTTCAAGACAGGTCTTCCACGAGCAGTACTTC. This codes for CASSSRQVFHEQYF.

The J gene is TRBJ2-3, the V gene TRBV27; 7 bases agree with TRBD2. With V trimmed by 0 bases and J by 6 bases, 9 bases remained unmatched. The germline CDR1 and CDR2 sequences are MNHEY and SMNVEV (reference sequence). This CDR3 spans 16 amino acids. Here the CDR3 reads CASSLSLALLRDTQYF. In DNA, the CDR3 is TGTGCCAGCAGTTTATCACTAGCGCTCCTAAGGGATACGCAGTATTTT.

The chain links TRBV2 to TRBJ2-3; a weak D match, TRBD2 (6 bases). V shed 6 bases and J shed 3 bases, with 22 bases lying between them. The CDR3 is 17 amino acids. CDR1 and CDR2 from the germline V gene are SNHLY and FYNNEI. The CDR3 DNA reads TGTGCCAGCAGGGGTGTGGAGGGAGGTCTCTTGACAGATACGCAGTATTTT. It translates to CASRGVEGGLLTDTQYF. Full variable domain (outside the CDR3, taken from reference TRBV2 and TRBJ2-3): EPEVTQTPSHQVTQMGQEVILRCVPISNHLYFYWYRQILGQKVEFLVSFYNNEISEKSEIFDDQFSVERPDGSNFTLKIRSTKLEDSAMYFCASRGVEGGLLTDTQYFGPGTRLTVL.

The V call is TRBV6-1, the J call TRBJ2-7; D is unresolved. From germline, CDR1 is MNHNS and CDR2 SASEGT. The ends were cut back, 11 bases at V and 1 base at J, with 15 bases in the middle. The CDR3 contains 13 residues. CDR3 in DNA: TGTGCCTCTATGGCGGCTCCTTCCTACGAGCAGTACTTC. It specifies CASMAAPSYEQYF.

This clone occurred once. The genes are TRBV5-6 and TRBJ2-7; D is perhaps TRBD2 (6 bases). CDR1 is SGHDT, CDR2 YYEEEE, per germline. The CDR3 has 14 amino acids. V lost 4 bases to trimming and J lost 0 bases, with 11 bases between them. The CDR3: CASSPSDSSYEQYF. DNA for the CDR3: TGTGCCAGCAGCCCTAGCGATAGCTCCTACGAGCAGTACTTC.

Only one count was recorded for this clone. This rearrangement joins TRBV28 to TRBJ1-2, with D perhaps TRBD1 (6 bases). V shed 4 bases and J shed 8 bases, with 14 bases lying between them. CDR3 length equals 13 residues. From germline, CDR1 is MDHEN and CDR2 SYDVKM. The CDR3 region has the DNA TGTGCCAGCAGTTCACAGGGCTCTGGAGGCTACACCTTC. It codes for CASSSQGSGGYTF.

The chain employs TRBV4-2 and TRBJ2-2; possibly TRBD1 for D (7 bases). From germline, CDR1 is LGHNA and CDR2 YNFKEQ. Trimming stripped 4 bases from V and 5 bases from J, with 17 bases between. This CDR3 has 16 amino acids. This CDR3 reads CASSLRGQISTGELFF. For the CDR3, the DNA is TGTGCCAGCAGCCTGCGGGGACAGATAAGTACCGGGGAGCTGTTTTTT.

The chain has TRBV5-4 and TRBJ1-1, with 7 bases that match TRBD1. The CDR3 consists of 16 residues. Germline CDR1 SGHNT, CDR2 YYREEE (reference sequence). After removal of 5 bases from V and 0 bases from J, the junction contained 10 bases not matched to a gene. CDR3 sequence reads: CASSSTGTALNTEAFF. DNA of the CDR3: TGTGCCAGCAGTTCCACCGGGACAGCCTTGAACACTGAAGCTTTCTTT.

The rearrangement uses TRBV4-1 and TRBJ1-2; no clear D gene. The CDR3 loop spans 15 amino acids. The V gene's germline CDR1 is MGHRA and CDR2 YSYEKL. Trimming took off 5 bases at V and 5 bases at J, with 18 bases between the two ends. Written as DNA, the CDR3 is TGCGCCAGCAGCAACCGGGTCCTACTACCTTATGGCTACACCTTC. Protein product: CASSNRVLLPYGYTF.

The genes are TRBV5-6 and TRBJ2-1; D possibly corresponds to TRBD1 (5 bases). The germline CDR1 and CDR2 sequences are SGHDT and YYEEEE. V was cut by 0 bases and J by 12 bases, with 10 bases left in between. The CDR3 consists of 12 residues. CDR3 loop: CASSLVGVGQFF. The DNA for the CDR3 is TGTGCCAGCAGCTTGGTAGGGGTGGGGCAGTTCTTC.

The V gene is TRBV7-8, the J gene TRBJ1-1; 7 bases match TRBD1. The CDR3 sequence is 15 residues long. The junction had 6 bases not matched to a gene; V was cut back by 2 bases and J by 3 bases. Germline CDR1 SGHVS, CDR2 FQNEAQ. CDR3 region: CASSLRTGVYTEAFF. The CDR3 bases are TGTGCCAGCAGCTTAAGAACAGGGGTTTACACTGAAGCTTTCTTT.

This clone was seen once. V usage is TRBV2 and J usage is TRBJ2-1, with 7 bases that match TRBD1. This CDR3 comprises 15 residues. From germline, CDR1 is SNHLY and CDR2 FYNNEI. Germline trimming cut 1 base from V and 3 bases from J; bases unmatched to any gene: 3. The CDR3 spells CASSEGQGLYNEQFF. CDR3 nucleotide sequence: TGTGCCAGCAGTGAAGGACAGGGTCTCTACAATGAGCAGTTCTTC.

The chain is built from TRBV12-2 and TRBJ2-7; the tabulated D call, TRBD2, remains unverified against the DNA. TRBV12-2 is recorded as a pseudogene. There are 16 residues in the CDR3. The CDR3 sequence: CASRSGLAGRTYEQYF. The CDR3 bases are TGTGCAAGTCGCTCCGGACTAGCGGGAAGGACCTACGAGCAGTACTTC.

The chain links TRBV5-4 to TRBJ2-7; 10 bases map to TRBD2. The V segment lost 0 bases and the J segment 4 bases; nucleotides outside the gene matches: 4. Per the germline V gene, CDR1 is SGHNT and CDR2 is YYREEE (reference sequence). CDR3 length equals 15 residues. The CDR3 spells CASSLGTSGTYEQYF. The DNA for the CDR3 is TGTGCCAGCAGCTTGGGAACTAGCGGGACGTACGAGCAGTACTTC.

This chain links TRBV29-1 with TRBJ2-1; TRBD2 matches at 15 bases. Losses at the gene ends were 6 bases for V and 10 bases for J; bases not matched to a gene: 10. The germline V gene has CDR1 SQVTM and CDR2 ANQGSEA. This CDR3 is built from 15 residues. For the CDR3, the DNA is TGCAGCGTCTTAGGGGGACTAGCGGGAGGTGGGGAGCAGTTCTTC. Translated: CSVLGGLAGGGEQFF.

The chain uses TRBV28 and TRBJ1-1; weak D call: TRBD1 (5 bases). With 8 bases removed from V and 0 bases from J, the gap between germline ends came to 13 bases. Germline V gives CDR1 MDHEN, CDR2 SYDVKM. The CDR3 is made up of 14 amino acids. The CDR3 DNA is TGTGCCAGCTTACAAGGGGCCCTGAACACTGAAGCTTTCTTT. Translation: CASLQGALNTEAFF.

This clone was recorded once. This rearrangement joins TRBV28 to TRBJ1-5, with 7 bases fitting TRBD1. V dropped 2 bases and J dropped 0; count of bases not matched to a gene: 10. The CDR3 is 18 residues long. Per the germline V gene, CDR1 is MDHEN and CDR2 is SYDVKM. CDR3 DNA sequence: TGTGCCAGCAGTTTAGAGGCAGGGGGAGATTATAGCAATCAGCCCCAGCATTTT. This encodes CASSLEAGGDYSNQPQHF. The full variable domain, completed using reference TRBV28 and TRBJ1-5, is DVKVTQSSRYLVKRTGEKVFLECVQDMDHENMFWYRQDPGLGLRLIYFSYDVKMKEKGDIPEGYSVSREKKERFSLILESASTNQTSMYLCASSLEAGGDYSNQPQHFGDGTRLSIL.

The CDR3 nucleotides read TGTGCCAGCCAGCTTCTTGGGGGCTCTAGCACAGATACGCAGTATTTT. Protein: CASQLLGGSSTDTQYF. The chain recombines TRBV11-3 with TRBJ2-3, with TRBD1 as a possible D gene (6 bases). Germline V CDR1 and CDR2: SGHNT, YENEEA. The length of the CDR3 is 16 residues. The V end lost 8 bases, the J end lost 0 bases, and 18 bases lay between the germline ends. The variable domain in full, completed from reference TRBV11-3 and TRBJ2-3, reads EAGVVQSPRYKIIEKKQPVAFWCNPISGHNTLYWYLQNLGQGPELLIRYENEEAVDDSQLPKDRFSAERLKGVDSTLKIQPAELGDSAVYLCASQLLGGSSTDTQYFGPGTRLTVL.

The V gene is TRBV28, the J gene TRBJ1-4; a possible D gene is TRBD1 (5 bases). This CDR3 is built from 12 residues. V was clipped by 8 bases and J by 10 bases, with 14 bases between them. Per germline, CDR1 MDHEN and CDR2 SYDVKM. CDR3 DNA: TGTGCCAGCGCACGGGGAGGGGTAAAACTGTTTTTT. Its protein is CASARGGVKLFF.

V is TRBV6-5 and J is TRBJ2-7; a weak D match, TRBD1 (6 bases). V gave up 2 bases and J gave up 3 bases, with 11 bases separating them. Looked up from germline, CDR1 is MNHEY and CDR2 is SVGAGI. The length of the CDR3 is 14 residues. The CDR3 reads CASSYGRGDYEQYF. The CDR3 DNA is TGTGCCAGCAGTTACGGCAGGGGAGACTACGAGCAGTACTTC.

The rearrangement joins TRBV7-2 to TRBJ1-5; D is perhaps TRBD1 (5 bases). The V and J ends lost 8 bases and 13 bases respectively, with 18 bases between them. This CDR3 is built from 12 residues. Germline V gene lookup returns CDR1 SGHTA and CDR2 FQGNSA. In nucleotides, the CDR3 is TGTGCCAGCTCTTGGCGGGGGGAGGCTCAGCATTTT. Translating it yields CASSWRGEAQHF.

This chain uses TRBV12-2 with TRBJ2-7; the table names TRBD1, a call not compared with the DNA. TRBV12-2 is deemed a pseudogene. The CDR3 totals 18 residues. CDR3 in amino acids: CASRLAASTGDLSYEQYF. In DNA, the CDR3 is TGTGCAAGTCGCTTAGCGGCCTCAACAGGGGACCTCTCCTACGAGCAGTACTTC.

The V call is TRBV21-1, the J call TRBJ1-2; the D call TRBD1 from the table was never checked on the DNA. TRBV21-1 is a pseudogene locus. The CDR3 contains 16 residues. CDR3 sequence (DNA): TGTGCCAGCAGCAAAGACAGGGCAGGGCCTCACTATGGCTACACCTTC. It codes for CASSKDRAGPHYGYTF.

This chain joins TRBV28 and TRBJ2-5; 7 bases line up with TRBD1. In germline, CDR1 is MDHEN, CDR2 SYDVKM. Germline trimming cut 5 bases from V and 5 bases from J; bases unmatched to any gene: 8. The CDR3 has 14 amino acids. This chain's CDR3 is CASSPLGGQETQYF. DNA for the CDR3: TGTGCCAGCAGTCCGCTAGGGGGACAGGAGACCCAGTACTTC.

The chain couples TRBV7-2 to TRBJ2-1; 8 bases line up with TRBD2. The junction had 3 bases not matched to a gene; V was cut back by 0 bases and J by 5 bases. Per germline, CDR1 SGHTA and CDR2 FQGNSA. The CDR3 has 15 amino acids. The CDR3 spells CASSLAGGGNNEQFF. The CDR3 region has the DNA TGTGCCAGCAGCTTAGCTGGCGGGGGGAACAATGAGCAGTTCTTC.